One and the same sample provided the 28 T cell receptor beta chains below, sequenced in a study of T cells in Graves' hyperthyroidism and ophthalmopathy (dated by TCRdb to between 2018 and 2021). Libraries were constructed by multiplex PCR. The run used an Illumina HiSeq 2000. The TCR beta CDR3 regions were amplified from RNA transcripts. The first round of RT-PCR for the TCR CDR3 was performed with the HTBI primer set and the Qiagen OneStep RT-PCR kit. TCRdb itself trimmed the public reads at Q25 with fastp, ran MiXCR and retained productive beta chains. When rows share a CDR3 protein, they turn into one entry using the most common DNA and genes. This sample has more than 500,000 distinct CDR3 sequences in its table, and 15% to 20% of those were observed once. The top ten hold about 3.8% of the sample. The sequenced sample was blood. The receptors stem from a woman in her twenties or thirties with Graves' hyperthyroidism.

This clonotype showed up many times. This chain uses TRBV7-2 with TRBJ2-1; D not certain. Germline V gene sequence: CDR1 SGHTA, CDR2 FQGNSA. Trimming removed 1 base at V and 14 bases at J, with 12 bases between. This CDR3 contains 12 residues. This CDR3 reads CASSLDRAVEFF. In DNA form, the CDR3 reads TGTGCCAGCAGCTTAGATCGGGCAGTTGAGTTCTTC. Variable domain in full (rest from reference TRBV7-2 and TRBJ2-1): GAGVSQSPSNKVTEKGKDVELRCDPISGHTALYWYRQSLGQGLEFLIYFQGNSAPDKSGLPSDRFSAERTGGSVSTLTIQRTQQEDSAVYLCASSLDRAVEFFGPGTRLTVL.

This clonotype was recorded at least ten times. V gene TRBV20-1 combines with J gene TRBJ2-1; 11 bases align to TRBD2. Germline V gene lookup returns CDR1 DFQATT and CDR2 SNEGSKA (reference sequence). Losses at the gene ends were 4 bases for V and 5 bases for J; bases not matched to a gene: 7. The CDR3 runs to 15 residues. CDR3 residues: CSAIPLAGGDNEQFF. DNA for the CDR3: TGCAGTGCTATACCTCTAGCGGGAGGAGACAATGAGCAGTTCTTC.

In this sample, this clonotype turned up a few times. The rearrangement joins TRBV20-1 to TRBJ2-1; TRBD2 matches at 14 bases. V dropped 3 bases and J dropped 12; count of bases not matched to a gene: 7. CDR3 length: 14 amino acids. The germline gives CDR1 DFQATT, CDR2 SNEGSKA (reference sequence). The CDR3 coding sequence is TGCAGTGCTAGGTTGACTAGCGGGAGGGCAAGGCAGTTCTTC. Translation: CSARLTSGRARQFF.

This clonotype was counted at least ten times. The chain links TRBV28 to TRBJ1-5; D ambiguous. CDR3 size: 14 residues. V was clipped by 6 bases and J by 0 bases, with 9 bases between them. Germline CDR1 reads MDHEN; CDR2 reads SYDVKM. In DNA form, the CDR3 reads TGTGCCAGCAGCATTGGAAATAGCAATCAGCCCCAGCATTTT. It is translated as CASSIGNSNQPQHF.

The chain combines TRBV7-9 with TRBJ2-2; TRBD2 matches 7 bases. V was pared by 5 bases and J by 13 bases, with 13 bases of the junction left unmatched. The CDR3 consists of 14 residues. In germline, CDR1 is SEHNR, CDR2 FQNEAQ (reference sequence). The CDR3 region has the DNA TGTGCCAGCAGCGCCCGGACTGCGGGAGTTAGGCTGTTTTTT. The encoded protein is CASSARTAGVRLFF.

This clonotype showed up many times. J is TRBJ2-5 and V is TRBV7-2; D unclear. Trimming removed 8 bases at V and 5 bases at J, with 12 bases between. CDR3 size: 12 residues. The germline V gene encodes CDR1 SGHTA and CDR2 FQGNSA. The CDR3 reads CASERRRETQYF. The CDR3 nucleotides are TGTGCCAGCGAACGAAGGCGTGAGACCCAGTACTTC.

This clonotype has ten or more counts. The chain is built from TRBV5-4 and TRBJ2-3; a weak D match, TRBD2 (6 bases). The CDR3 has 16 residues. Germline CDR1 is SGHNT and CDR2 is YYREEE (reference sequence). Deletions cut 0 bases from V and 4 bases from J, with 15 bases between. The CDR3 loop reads CASSLVAGSVADTQYF. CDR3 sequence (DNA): TGTGCCAGCAGCTTGGTTGCGGGAAGTGTAGCAGATACGCAGTATTTT.

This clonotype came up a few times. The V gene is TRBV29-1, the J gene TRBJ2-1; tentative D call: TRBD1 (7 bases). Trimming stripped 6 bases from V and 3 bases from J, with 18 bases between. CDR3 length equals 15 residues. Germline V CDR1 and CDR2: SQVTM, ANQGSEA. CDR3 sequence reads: CSVPTGDWGYNEQFF. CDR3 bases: TGCAGCGTCCCAACAGGGGACTGGGGCTACAATGAGCAGTTCTTC.

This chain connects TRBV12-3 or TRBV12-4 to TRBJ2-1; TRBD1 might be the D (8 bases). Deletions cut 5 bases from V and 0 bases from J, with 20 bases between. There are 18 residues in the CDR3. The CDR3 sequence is CASSPGGVGGLSYNEQFF. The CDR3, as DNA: TGTGCCAGCAGTCCAGGGGGCGTCGGGGGGCTCTCCTACAATGAGCAGTTCTTC.

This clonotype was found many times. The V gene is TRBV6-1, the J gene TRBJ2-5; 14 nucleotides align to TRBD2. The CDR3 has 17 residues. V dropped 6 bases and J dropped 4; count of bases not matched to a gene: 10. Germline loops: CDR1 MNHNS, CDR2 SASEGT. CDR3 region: CASRETGTSGRRETQYF. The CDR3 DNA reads TGTGCCAGCAGAGAAACCGGGACTAGCGGGAGAAGAGAGACCCAGTACTTC.

The CDR3 reads CASSLAFYADNEQFF. Written as DNA, the CDR3 is TGTGCCAGCAGCTTAGCGTTTTATGCGGACAATGAGCAGTTCTTC. The J gene is TRBJ2-1, the V gene TRBV7-9; the D is unclear. Germline CDR1 SEHNR, CDR2 FQNEAQ (reference sequence). The CDR3 covers 15 residues. Deletions cut 0 bases from V and 5 bases from J, with 11 bases between.

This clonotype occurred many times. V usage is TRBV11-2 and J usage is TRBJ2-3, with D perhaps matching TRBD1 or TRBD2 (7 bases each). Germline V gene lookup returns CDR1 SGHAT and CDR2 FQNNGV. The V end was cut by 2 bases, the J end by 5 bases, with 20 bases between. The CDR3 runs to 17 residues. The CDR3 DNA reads TGTGCCAGCAGCTTACAGACAGGGCGGTGGGGGGGAGATACGCAGTATTTT. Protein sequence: CASSLQTGRWGGDTQYF. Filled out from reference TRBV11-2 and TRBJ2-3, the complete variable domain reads EAGVAQSPRYKIIEKRQSVAFWCNPISGHATLYWYQQILGQGPKLLIQFQNNGVVDDSQLPKDRFSAERLKGVDSTLKIQPAKLEDSAVYLCASSLQTGRWGGDTQYFGPGTRLTVL.

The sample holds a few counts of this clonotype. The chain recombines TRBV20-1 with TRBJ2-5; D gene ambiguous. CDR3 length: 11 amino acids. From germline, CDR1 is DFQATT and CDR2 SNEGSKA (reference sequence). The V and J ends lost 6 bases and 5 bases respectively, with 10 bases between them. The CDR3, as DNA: TGCAGTGCGCCTCTATGGGAGACCCAGTACTTC. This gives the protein CSAPLWETQYF.

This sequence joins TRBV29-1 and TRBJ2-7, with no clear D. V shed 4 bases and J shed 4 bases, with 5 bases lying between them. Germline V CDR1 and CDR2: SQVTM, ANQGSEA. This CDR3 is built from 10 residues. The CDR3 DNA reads TGCAGCGTTGGGGGTTACGAGCAGTACTTC. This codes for CSVGGYEQYF.

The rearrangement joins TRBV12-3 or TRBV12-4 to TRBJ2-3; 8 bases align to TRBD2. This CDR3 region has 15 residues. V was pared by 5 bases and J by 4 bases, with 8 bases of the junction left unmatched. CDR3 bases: TGTGCCAGCAGTCAAGCGGGAGCAACCGCAGATACGCAGTATTTT. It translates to CASSQAGATADTQYF.

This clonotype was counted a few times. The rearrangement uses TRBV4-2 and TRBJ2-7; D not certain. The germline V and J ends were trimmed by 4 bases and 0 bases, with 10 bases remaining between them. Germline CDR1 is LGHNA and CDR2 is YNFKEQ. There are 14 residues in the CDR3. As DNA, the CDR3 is TGTGCCAGCAGCCTTTCGGAGAGCTCCTACGAGCAGTACTTC. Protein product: CASSLSESSYEQYF.

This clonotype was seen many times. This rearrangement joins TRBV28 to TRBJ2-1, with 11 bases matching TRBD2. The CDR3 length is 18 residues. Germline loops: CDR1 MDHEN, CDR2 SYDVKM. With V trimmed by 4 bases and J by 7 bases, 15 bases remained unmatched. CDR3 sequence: CASSSQFSGRAGLNEQFF. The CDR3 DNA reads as TGTGCCAGCAGTTCTCAATTTAGCGGGAGGGCCGGGTTAAATGAGCAGTTCTTC.

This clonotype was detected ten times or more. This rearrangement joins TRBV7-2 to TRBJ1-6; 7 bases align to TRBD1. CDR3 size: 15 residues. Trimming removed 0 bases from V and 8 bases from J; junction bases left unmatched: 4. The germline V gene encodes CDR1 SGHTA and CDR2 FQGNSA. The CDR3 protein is CASSLASRGDSPLHF. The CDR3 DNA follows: TGTGCCAGCAGCTTAGCGAGCAGGGGGGATTCACCCCTCCACTTT.

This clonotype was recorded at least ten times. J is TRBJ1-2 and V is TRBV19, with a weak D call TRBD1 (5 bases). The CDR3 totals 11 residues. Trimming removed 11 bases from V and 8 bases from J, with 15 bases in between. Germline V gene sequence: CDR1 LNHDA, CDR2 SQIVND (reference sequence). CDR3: CAGSGTSGYTF. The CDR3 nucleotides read TGTGCCGGCTCCGGGACTTCCGGCTACACCTTC.

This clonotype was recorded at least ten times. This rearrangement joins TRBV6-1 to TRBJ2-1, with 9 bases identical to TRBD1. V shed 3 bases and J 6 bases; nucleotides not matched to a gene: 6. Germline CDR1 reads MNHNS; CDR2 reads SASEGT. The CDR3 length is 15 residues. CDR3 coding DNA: TGTGCCAGCAGTGATCGGGGACAGGGTAGCAATGAGCAGTTCTTC. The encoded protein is CASSDRGQGSNEQFF.

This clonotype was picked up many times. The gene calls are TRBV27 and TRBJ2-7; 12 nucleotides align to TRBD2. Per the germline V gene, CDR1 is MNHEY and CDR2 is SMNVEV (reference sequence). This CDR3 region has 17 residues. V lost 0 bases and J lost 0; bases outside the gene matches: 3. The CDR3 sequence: CASSLSGLAGYSYEQYF. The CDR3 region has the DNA TGTGCCAGCAGTTTATCAGGACTAGCGGGATACTCCTACGAGCAGTACTTC.

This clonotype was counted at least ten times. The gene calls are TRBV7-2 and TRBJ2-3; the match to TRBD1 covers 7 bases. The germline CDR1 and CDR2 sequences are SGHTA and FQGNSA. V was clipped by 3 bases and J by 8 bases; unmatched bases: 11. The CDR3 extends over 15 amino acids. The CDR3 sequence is CASSFEDRRSGTQYF. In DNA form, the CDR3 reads TGTGCCAGCAGCTTTGAGGACAGGAGGAGCGGTACGCAGTATTTT.

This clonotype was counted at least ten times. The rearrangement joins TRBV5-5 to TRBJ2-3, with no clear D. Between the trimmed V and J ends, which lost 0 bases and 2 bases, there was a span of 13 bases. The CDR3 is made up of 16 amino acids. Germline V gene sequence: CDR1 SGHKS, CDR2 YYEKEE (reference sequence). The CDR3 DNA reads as TGTGCCAGCAGCTTGGCAGTTCGTCAACACACAGATACGCAGTATTTT. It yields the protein CASSLAVRQHTDTQYF.

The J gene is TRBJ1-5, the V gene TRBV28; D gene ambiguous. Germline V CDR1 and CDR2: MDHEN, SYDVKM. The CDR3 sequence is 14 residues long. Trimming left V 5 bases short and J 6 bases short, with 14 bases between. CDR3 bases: TGTGCCAGCAGTCAAACCAGGTCCGTTCAGCCCCAGCATTTT. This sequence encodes CASSQTRSVQPQHF.

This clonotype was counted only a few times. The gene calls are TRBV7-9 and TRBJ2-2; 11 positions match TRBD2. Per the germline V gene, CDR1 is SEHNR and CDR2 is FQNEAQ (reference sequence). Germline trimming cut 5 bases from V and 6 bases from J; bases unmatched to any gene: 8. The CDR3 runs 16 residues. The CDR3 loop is CASSPIAGGPAGELFF. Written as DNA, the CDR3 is TGTGCCAGCAGCCCAATAGCGGGAGGGCCTGCCGGGGAGCTGTTTTTT. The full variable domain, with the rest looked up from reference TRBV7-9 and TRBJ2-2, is DTGVSQNPRHKITKRGQNVTFRCDPISEHNRLYWYRQTLGQGPEFLTYFQNEAQLEKSRLLSDRFSAERPKGSFSTLEIQRTEQGDSAMYLCASSPIAGGPAGELFFGEGSRLTVL.

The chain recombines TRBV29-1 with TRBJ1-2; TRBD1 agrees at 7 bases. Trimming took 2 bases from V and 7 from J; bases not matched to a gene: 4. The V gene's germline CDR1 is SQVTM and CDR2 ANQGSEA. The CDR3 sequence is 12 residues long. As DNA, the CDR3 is TGCAGCGTTGAAAACAGGGGAGGTGGCTACACCTTC. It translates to CSVENRGGGYTF.

The CDR3 nucleotides read TGCAGTGCTAGAGGATCGGGGGGACGCTCCTACGAGCAGTACTTC. It codes for CSARGSGGRSYEQYF. V usage is TRBV20-1 and J usage is TRBJ2-7, with 7 bases aligning to TRBD2. Losses at the gene ends were 1 base for V and 0 bases for J; bases not matched to a gene: 6. CDR1 is DFQATT and CDR2 is SNEGSKA in the germline V gene (reference sequence). CDR3 length: 15 residues.

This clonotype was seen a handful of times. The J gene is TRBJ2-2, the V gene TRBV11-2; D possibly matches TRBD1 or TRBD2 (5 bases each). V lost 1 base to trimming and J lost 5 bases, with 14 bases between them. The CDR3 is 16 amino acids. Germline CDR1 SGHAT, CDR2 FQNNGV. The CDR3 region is CASSLAGYEGTGELFF. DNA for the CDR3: TGTGCCAGCAGCTTAGCAGGATATGAGGGGACCGGGGAGCTGTTTTTT.